Each of the 27 T cell receptor beta chains below was sequenced from the same sample in a study of cytomegalovirus exposure and HLA in healthy donors. The PCR ran on 60 Vbeta and 13 Jbeta primers. Profiled with immunoSEQ multiplex PCR; TCRdb holds only in-frame clones, not every one. Of 250,000 or so clones listed, 92% were seen once; the top ten hold about 1.7%. What was sequenced was PBMCs. These receptor sequences come from a girl aged 2-10 years in good health and CMV-seronegative.

This chain joins TRBV4-2 and TRBJ2-5; unclear D gene. The assigned J gene may be wrong: the sequence end matches TRBJ2-7 better. CDR1 and CDR2 (germline): LGHNA, YNFKEQ. The CDR3 is 15 residues long. The CDR3 sequence: CASSQDLAGSYEQYF. The CDR3 region has the DNA TGTGCCAGCAGCCAAGATTTAGCCGGTTCCTACGAGCAGTACTTC.

This rearrangement joins TRBV19 to TRBJ2-6; D is possibly TRBD2 (6 bases). Germline CDR1 and CDR2: LNHDA and SQIVND (reference sequence). This CDR3 is built from 16 residues. V lost 5 bases, J lost 2 bases, and 13 bases lay in between. CDR3 in amino acids: CASSPGGLTGANVLTF. CDR3 nucleotides: TGTGCCAGTAGTCCCGGGGGATTAACTGGGGCCAACGTCCTGACTTTC.

This chain links TRBV19 with TRBJ1-5, with D perhaps TRBD1 (5 bases). Trimming pared 7 bases from V and 9 bases from J, leaving 16 bases between. Germline V gives CDR1 LNHDA, CDR2 SQIVND (reference sequence). CDR3 size: 13 residues. Written as DNA, the CDR3 is TGTGCCAGTACGAGGCAGGGTTTAGGGCCCCAGCATTTT. Its translation: CASTRQGLGPQHF.

This sequence joins TRBV19 and TRBJ1-3, with D perhaps TRBD1 (5 bases). Germline V gene lookup returns CDR1 LNHDA and CDR2 SQIVND (reference sequence). The CDR3 spans 16 residues. Trimming cost V 7 bases and J 0 bases, with 16 bases left between them. The CDR3 protein is CASIRGGSNSGNTIYF. The DNA of the CDR3 is TGTGCCAGTATAAGGGGCGGATCAAACTCTGGAAACACCATATATTTT. Based on the CDR3 plus reference TRBV19 and TRBJ1-3, the full variable domain is DGGITQSPKYLFRKEGQNVTLSCEQNLNHDAMYWYRQDPGQGLRLIYYSQIVNDFQKGDIAEGYSVSREKKESFPLTVTSAQKNPTAFYLCASIRGGSNSGNTIYFGEGSWLTVV.

This clone has just one count. The chain carries TRBV28 and TRBJ1-2; 7 bases align to TRBD1. V shed 5 bases, J shed 4 bases, and the junction held 4 bases outside the gene matches. The CDR3 runs to 13 residues. The germline V gene has CDR1 MDHEN and CDR2 SYDVKM. CDR3 protein: CASSTTGAYGYTF. CDR3 bases: TGTGCCAGCAGTACCACAGGGGCCTATGGCTACACCTTC.

The chain joins TRBV18 to TRBJ1-4; D gene uncertain. V shed 1 base and J shed 6 bases, with 6 bases lying between them. Germline CDR1 and CDR2: KGHSH and LQKENI. CDR3 length: 13 residues. Here the CDR3 reads CASSPRQYEKLFF. The CDR3 DNA reads as TGTGCCAGCTCACCACGGCAATATGAAAAACTGTTTTTT.

The sample holds a few counts of this clone. The V call is TRBV27, the J call TRBJ2-7, with D uncertain. The V end lost 5 bases, the J end lost 0 bases, and 8 bases lay between the germline ends. This CDR3 has 13 residues. In germline, CDR1 is MNHEY, CDR2 SMNVEV (reference sequence). This CDR3 reads CASSRGRSYEQYF. CDR3 coding DNA: TGTGCCAGCAGTCGAGGCCGCTCCTACGAGCAGTACTTC.

The V call is TRBV10-2, the J call TRBJ2-1, with D possibly matching TRBD2 (5 bases). The ends were cut back, 8 bases at V and 5 bases at J, with 19 bases in the middle. Germline V gene lookup returns CDR1 WSHSY and CDR2 SAAADI. The length of the CDR3 is 15 residues. CDR3 bases: TGCGCCAGCTTAAAGGAGGCCTCCGAGGACAATGAGCAGTTCTTC. Protein product: CASLKEASEDNEQFF.

The chain combines TRBV9 with TRBJ2-1; 13 bases are shared with TRBD2. Per germline, CDR1 SGDLS and CDR2 YYNGEE. The CDR3 consists of 16 residues. V was clipped by 2 bases and J by 6 bases; unmatched bases: 5. The CDR3 sequence: CASSVRTSGGFNEQFF. CDR3 DNA: TGTGCCAGCAGCGTCAGGACTAGCGGGGGTTTCAATGAGCAGTTCTTC.

This chain joins TRBV19 and TRBJ2-7; possibly TRBD1 for D (6 bases). From germline, CDR1 is LNHDA and CDR2 SQIVND (reference sequence). The CDR3 has 14 amino acids. V shed 4 bases and J shed 0 bases, with 10 bases lying between them. The CDR3 DNA sequence: TGTGCCAGTAGTACGACAGGCAGCTCCTACGAGCAGTACTTC. It codes for CASSTTGSSYEQYF.

The J gene is TRBJ1-1, the V gene TRBV6-5; D remains ambiguous. The CDR3 has 11 amino acids. The V end was cut by 2 bases, the J end by 7 bases, with 5 bases between. CDR1 is MNHEY, CDR2 SVGAGI, per germline. The CDR3 loop reads CASSYTGEAFF. The CDR3 nucleotides are TGTGCCAGCAGTTACACCGGTGAAGCTTTCTTT.

This clone turned up a few times. The J gene is TRBJ2-7, the V gene TRBV11-3; 10 bases are shared with TRBD1. The V gene's germline CDR1 is SGHNT and CDR2 YENEEA. Trimming took 4 bases from V and 2 from J; bases not matched to a gene: 2. The CDR3 has 14 residues. CDR3 coding DNA: TGTGCCAGCAGCTCGGGACAGGGGCCCTACGAGCAGTACTTC. Its translation is CASSSGQGPYEQYF.

This rearrangement joins TRBV7-8 to TRBJ2-1, with TRBD2 matching 10 bases. Germline V CDR1 and CDR2: SGHVS, FQNEAQ. V trimming: 4 bases; J trimming: 5 bases; junction bases outside the gene matches: 11. CDR3 length: 17 amino acids. The CDR3 sequence is CASSYSPGTSVNNEQFF. Written as DNA, the CDR3 is TGTGCCAGCAGCTACAGCCCCGGGACTAGCGTTAACAATGAGCAGTTCTTC. The full variable domain, completed using reference TRBV7-8 and TRBJ2-1, is GAGVSQSPRYKVAKRGQDVALRCDPISGHVSLFWYQQALGQGPEFLTYFQNEAQLDKSGLPSDRFFAERPEGSVSTLKIQRTQQEDSAVYLCASSYSPGTSVNNEQFFGPGTRLTVL.

This chain links TRBV6-5 with TRBJ2-5, with TRBD2 matching 8 bases. The CDR3 contains 16 residues. CDR1 is MNHEY and CDR2 is SVGAGI in the germline V gene. With 4 bases clipped from V and 9 bases from J, the junction kept 16 bases outside the gene matches. In DNA form, the CDR3 reads TGTGCCAGCAGTTTAATTCCGGGACTAGAAGGGGCGGCCCAGTACTTC. Amino acids: CASSLIPGLEGAAQYF.

The V gene is TRBV7-2, the J gene TRBJ2-7; 15 nucleotides match TRBD2. The CDR3 spans 15 residues. Germline CDR1 and CDR2: SGHTA and FQGNSA. V was pared by 4 bases and J by 7 bases, with 5 bases of the junction left unmatched. CDR3 DNA: TGTGCCAGCAGCTCCCCCGGGACTAGCGGGGGGGAGCAGTACTTC. It encodes CASSSPGTSGGEQYF.

This clone was picked up one time. The CDR3 loop reads CASSPRTGTNGEQYF. CDR3 coding DNA: TGCGCCAGCAGCCCAAGGACAGGGACTAATGGCGAGCAGTACTTC. This chain uses TRBV5-1 with TRBJ2-7; TRBD1 is a possible D gene (8 bases). CDR3 length: 15 amino acids. V shed 4 bases and J shed 6 bases, with 20 bases lying between them. Germline CDR1 and CDR2: SGHRS and YFSETQ.

The rearrangement uses TRBV7-8 and TRBJ2-1; TRBD2 matches 11 bases. V gave up 1 base and J gave up 5 bases; unmatched junction bases: 10. From germline, CDR1 is SGHVS and CDR2 FQNEAQ. The CDR3 is made up of 18 amino acids. The CDR3 DNA reads TGTGCCAGCAGCTTAGTAGCGGGAGGGCCCCGAGAACACAATGAGCAGTTCTTC. This encodes CASSLVAGGPREHNEQFF.

This clone has a handful of counts. The chain uses TRBV4-1 and TRBJ2-2; 11 nucleotides line up with TRBD2. From germline, CDR1 is MGHRA and CDR2 YSYEKL. V shed 2 bases and J 3 bases; nucleotides not matched to a gene: 5. There are 17 residues in the CDR3. The CDR3 DNA reads TGCGCCAGCAGCCAAAGGGGACTAGCGGAACACACCGGGGAGCTGTTTTTT. This gives the protein CASSQRGLAEHTGELFF.

The V call is TRBV19, the J call TRBJ2-7; tentative D call: TRBD1 (5 bases). The CDR3 is 12 amino acids. Trimming removed 3 bases from V and 7 bases from J, with 10 bases in between. Germline-derived CDR1 and CDR2 are LNHDA and SQIVND (reference sequence). CDR3 in DNA: TGTGCCAGTAGTATGGCGGACACGGAGCAGTACTTC. It codes for CASSMADTEQYF.

The chain is built from TRBV5-6 and TRBJ1-2; D gene uncertain. Germline V gene data show CDR1 as SGHDT and CDR2 as YYEEEE. The V end lost 0 bases, the J end lost 8 bases, and 20 bases lay between the germline ends. CDR3 length equals 16 residues. In nucleotides, the CDR3 is TGTGCCAGCAGCTTGGGGTCCTCTCAAGCGTCTGCAGGCTACACCTTC. Its protein product is CASSLGSSQASAGYTF. The full variable domain, rest sourced from reference TRBV5-6 and TRBJ1-2, is DAGVTQSPTHLIKTRGQQVTLRCSPKSGHDTVSWYQQALGQGPQFIFQYYEEEERQRGNFPDRFSGHQFPNYSSELNVNALLLGDSALYLCASSLGSSQASAGYTFGSGTRLTVV.

This chain links TRBV12-5 with TRBJ2-2; 14 bases align to TRBD2. Trimming removed 6 bases from V and 6 bases from J; junction bases left unmatched: 0. The CDR3 loop spans 14 amino acids. Germline V gene lookup returns CDR1 LGHNT and CDR2 FRNRAP. The CDR3 DNA sequence: TGTGCTAGTGGGGGACTAGCGGGAGCCGGGGAGCTGTTTTTT. This gives the protein CASGGLAGAGELFF.

The DNA for the CDR3 is TGTGCCAGCAGCTTAGCGGGGGTTTACAATGAGCAGTTCTTC. As protein: CASSLAGVYNEQFF. The chain employs TRBV27 and TRBJ2-1; TRBD2 matches 9 bases. In germline, CDR1 is MNHEY, CDR2 SMNVEV (reference sequence). With V trimmed by 6 bases and J by 4 bases, 4 bases remained unmatched. The CDR3 is 14 amino acids.

This rearrangement joins TRBV2 to TRBJ2-5; maybe TRBD2 (7 bases). The J call may be in error: the DNA end matches TRBJ2-7 better. Germline V gives CDR1 SNHLY, CDR2 FYNNEI. The CDR3 contains 14 residues. The CDR3 spells CARRGAGAAYEQYF. The CDR3 DNA sequence: TGTGCCAGACGAGGGGCGGGGGCCGCCTACGAGCAGTACTTC.

The CDR3 nucleotides are TGTGCCAGCAGTTTAGGTGCAGGGGACTACGAGCAGTACTTC. Its protein is CASSLGAGDYEQYF. The gene calls are TRBV27 and TRBJ2-7, with D tentatively TRBD1 (6 bases). Trimming left V 2 bases short and J 3 bases short, with 11 bases between. CDR3 length equals 14 residues. CDR1 is MNHEY and CDR2 is SMNVEV in the germline V gene (reference sequence).

This chain connects TRBV6-1 to TRBJ2-7; D is perhaps TRBD1 (5 bases). V was shortened by 0 bases and J by 7 bases, with 22 bases between the two germline ends. Germline values: CDR1 MNHNS, CDR2 SASEGT. This CDR3 spans 17 amino acids. The CDR3 is CASSEAPSAGRRGEQYF. CDR3 DNA: TGTGCCAGCAGTGAAGCCCCGTCGGCAGGGCGGAGAGGAGAGCAGTACTTC.

The gene calls are TRBV6-6 and TRBJ1-4; D not certain. The CDR3 runs to 15 residues. Germline assignment: CDR1 MNHNY and CDR2 SVGAGI (reference sequence). V was clipped by 5 bases and J by 7 bases, with 17 bases between them. The CDR3 region is CASSPAAGVREKLFF. The CDR3 DNA follows: TGTGCCAGCAGTCCTGCTGCCGGGGTTCGTGAAAAACTGTTTTTT.

The chain recombines TRBV5-4 with TRBJ1-1, with D possibly TRBD1 on 5 matching bases. The CDR3 runs 13 residues. V shed 0 bases and J shed 10 bases, with 13 bases lying between them. CDR1 and CDR2 (germline): SGHNT, YYREEE (reference sequence). Here the CDR3 DNA reads TGTGCCAGCAGCTTGGATCGGGGGAATGGAGCTTTCTTT. Its translation is CASSLDRGNGAFF.